This T cell receptor (beta chain) was obtained from a study of cytomegalovirus exposure and HLA in healthy donors (dated by TCRdb to about 2017). As for the study more broadly: In an earlier analysis of under 750 of the donors, roughly 300 Gb of sequence data and about 110 million unique TCR beta sequences from roughly 180 million T cells were reported. To study patterns of TCR occurrence, a later analysis re-analyzed previously published TCR beta repertoires from just over 650 donors and added high-resolution HLA genotyping. An early release covering roughly 640 HLA-typed donors comprised about 290 gigabases of sequencing data and roughly 86 million unique TCR sequences. To decide whether each TCR beta V gene segment behaved as functional or pseudogenic, an earlier analysis of fewer than 750 of the donors relied on high-throughput TCR beta sequencing. Rather than drawing on any new phenotypic data, the later analysis identified candidate immune exposures from TCR beta sequences and the way those sequences occurred across donors. Donor age, sex, ethnicity and CMV serostatus were compiled together with the repertoire data. Of the roughly 420 genotyped donors, 75% to 85% were placed in the genetic ancestry cluster associated with self-reported Caucasian donors. On average, roughly 250,000 unique TCR beta nucleotide sequences were sequenced per donor among 350 to 400 genotyped donors of the cohort, with around 19% of those sequences being non-productive. Both class I and class II loci were covered by HLA typing, at four-digit resolution. Along with the approximately 700-subject first cohort, a separate validation cohort of over a hundred different subjects was used. To predict cytomegalovirus infection status, the study combined high-throughput TCR immunosequencing, statistical association of individual TCRs with disease status, and machine learning. Using immunosequencing, the study profiled T cell repertoires from about 620 subjects and related those repertoires to cytomegalovirus serostatus. The number of donors typed differed by locus, with roughly 629-640 for A, B, C, DRB1 and DQB1, roughly 520 for DQA1, 600 to 610 for DPA1, and around 460 for DPB1. The study aimed to test whether signatures of past pathogen exposure could be identified by cataloging public T cell receptors. In a later genetic analysis, genome-wide SNP genotypes for about three fifths of the roughly 670 donors were used, and that subset was treated as a discovery cohort. A few DR-DQ haplotypes were treated as single units for association and clustering because of strong linkage in the cohort. Every repertoire in the discovery cohort had been generated on one and the same sequencing platform.

The cohort was made up of under 800 healthy bone marrow donors. At the time of sampling, all cohort members were nominally healthy, though unrecorded immune exposures were likely present. The donor was CMV seronegative and was included in the group of a few hundred seronegative cohort members. A peripheral blood sample was collected from each donor, and TCR beta sequencing was performed on peripheral blood mononuclear cells. The Qiagen DNeasy Blood Extraction Kit was used to extract genomic DNA from the blood cell samples. Beyond this particular receptor, the publication reports: A further reported finding was that TCR beta sequences accurately predicted the HLA-A and HLA-B alleles for most subjects in the first cohort. In an earlier analysis of some 640 of the donors, most TCR beta V segments were observed in productive rearrangements about 87% or about 30% of the time, broadly matching IMGT annotations. Because HLA typing was unavailable for some donors at each locus, only the typed subset was used in association tests. In a later analysis, HLA-associated TCR beta chains showed more clonal expansion and lower generation probabilities than non-associated chains that were equally common. The earlier analysis of approximately 540 of the donors excluded roughly 16 rarely observed V segments, including chromosome 9 orphons, because counts were too low. At a false discovery rate of 0.05, a later analysis linked fewer than 20,000 TCR beta sequences to specific HLA alleles. In a later genetic analysis, fewer N-insertions in productive TCRs were reported among donors in an Asian-associated ancestry cluster than the approximately 670-donor mean. The sequencing pipeline was judged likely to have produced a cluster of highly shared sequence variants as a technical artifact. This cohort had only TCR beta chains sequenced, and the lack of alpha or paired-chain data limited which features could be detected. In both the original and validation cohorts, the classifier was reported to diagnose cytomegalovirus status with high specificity and sensitivity. A later analysis found that TCR association rates varied across HLA loci, with DRB1 alleles showing the most associated TCRs and HLA-C alleles the fewest. Roughly uniform sequencing depth across donors was assumed in presence/absence analyses, although this assumption may not hold. In a later genetic analysis, a missense DCLRE1C variant was associated with V-gene and J-gene trimming of TCR beta chains, and the association was replicated in an independent cohort. In vitro tests confirmed that a few of the cytomegalovirus-associated TCR beta chains recognize cytomegalovirus antigens. A later analysis found that most CMV-associated TCR beta chains appeared HLA-restricted, with HLA associations seemingly driven largely by CMV exposure. The authors suggested that the approach could potentially be generalized to other disease states and immunological phenotypes. According to a later analysis, parvovirus B19, influenza, CMV and Epstein-Barr virus appeared linked to several top co-occurrence clusters. Most TCR sequences were observed very rarely across donors, whereas some public TCRs were present in many individuals. When HLA alleles, especially DR and DQ, strongly co-occurred, TCR associations were difficult to assign to individual alleles. Linkage disequilibrium might explain the correlated functional status among segregating V segments, but an unknown experimental factor could not be ruled out. Because the 87-base-pair reads could not distinguish some IMGT-functional V segments, including TRBV6-2 and TRBV6-3, those segments were excluded. For the cohort, immune exposure information was limited to CMV serostatus. The study listed 164 TCR beta chains as associated with cytomegalovirus.

Receptors were amplified or captured by the immunoSEQ multiplex PCR assay. A mixture of 60 forward primers for TCR Vbeta segments and 13 reverse primers for TCR Jbeta segments was used in the multiplex PCR. Amplification of the CDR3 region of rearranged TCR beta genes was performed with a multiplex PCR assay on genomic DNA. Amplified TCR beta libraries were sequenced as 87-base-pair reads on the Illumina HiSeq System. Concerning the study's data processing: A later analysis counted approximately 84 million unique TCR beta chains across the 670 or so repertoires, and 9 million to 14 million of these chains were shared by at least two donors. To remove PCR and sequencing errors, raw reads were error-corrected and collapsed into unique sequences using a nearest-neighbor algorithm that merged closely related sequences. CDR3 sequences were aligned to IMGT reference sequences to assign V, D and J gene segments. For a sequence to be retained, a match of at least six nucleotides was required to both a V gene segment and a J gene segment. A rearrangement was called productive if the CDR3 had no stop codons and remained in frame with V and J, and every other rearrangement was called non-productive. CDR3 was defined by IMGT convention, running from the second conserved V-encoded cysteine to the conserved J-encoded phenylalanine. The earlier analysis of about 530 of the donors excluded any sequence lacking an unambiguous match to a single V gene segment. In an earlier analysis of 587 of the donors, V segments were called functional above 56.7% productive rearrangements and were called segregating when the between-donor standard deviation exceeded 5%. A statistical classification framework was built for diagnosing cytomegalovirus status from the catalog of TCR beta chain sequences. A later analysis assigned V and J genes by comparing TCR nucleotide sequences with IMGT/GENE-DB human TR gene sequences. The TCRdist pipeline was used in a later analysis to assign CDR3 sequences and most-parsimonious VDJ recombination scenarios. A later analysis defined each TCR beta chain by its CDR3 amino acid sequence plus V-gene family, and excluded reads lacking a unique V-gene family. To address suspected cross-contamination and a sequencing artifact, a later analysis removed 450 to 700 highly shared, low-generation-probability nucleotide sequences. In a later analysis, a clonal expansion index for each public chain was calculated from normalized within-repertoire ranks of inferred template counts. A later analysis computed generation probabilities with a VDJ recombination model fitted to out-of-frame rearrangements, and checked the results against IGoR. A later analysis scored TCR-TCR, TCR-HLA and TCR-CMV co-occurrence with hypergeometric tests, applying a repertoire-size bias correction to TCR pairs. To estimate false discovery rates, a later analysis permuted the HLA or CMV assignments 20 times. In a later analysis, co-occurring TCRs were grouped using DBSCAN, with TCRdist sequence similarity added in when clustering inside HLA-allele-positive subsets. For co-occurrence clustering, repertoires with fewer than 30,000 or more than 120,000 public chains were excluded, along with roughly 5 repertoires with anomalous nucleotide sharing. The table comes from immuneACCESS by way of TCRdb, which keeps in-frame sequences with V and J called. Part of the clones is missing from these tables; in studies checked, under half for an unresolved V gene and the rest for unknown reasons. V, J and clone size are taken as reported in that table, and D and trimming were inferred from the DNA itself. The sample table on file contains some 130,000 clones. The ten top clones hold 1.5% to 2% of the sample.

As concerns this clone: Its antigen remains undetermined.

Based on the germline V gene, the CDR1 and CDR2 sequences are MDHEN and SYDVKM. A distance of 15 bases separates the germline ends of V and J, which lose 4 bases and 2 bases respectively. The CDR3 has 15 amino acids, counting the end cysteine and phenylalanine. Of the read, only the CDR3 DNA is kept; its 45 bases are in frame from base 1. Sequenced material: PBMCs. This receptor was taken from a man between 18 and 29 years old in good health and CMV-seronegative. The chain employs TRBV28 and TRBJ2-7; the best D guess is TRBD1, with 6 bases matching. The nucleotide sequence reads as follows: TGTGCCAGCAGTTCCCCCGGCAGGGGACCCTACGAGCAGTACTTC. It translates to CASSSPGRGPYEQYF. With the portions outside the CDR3 filled from the reference TRBV28 and TRBJ2-7 genes, the complete variable region becomes DVKVTQSSRYLVKRTGEKVFLECVQDMDHENMFWYRQDPGLGLRLIYFSYDVKMKEKGDIPEGYSVSREKKERFSLILESASTNQTSMYLCASSSPGRGPYEQYFGPGTRLTVT.